Sequencing of this T cell receptor (beta chain) was carried out in a study of siplizumab effects on memory and regulatory T cells. With regard to this clone: Its antigen is not known.

General study results and limits: Naive T cell populations appeared to exhibit greater diversity than memory cells and appeared to be major alloresponse contributors. The alloreactive clones that mapped to unstimulated subsets made up only a minor fraction. Siplizumab gave mappable alloreactive CD4+ clones an average Treg-derived fraction of approximately 69%, against around 30% in controls.

The germline V gene has CDR1 SQVTM and CDR2 ANQGSEA. Trimming stripped 1 base from V and 6 bases from J, with 19 bases between. CDR3 size: 15 residues. Sequencing used immunoSEQ multiplex PCR; TCRdb keeps in-frame clones, though not all of them. The profile covers 90,000 to 140,000 clones, with under 95% appearing a single time and less than 0.35% taken by the ten largest. The specimen sequenced was CD4+ T cells sorted from blood. The chain has TRBV29-1 and TRBJ2-7; a weak D match, TRBD1 (6 bases). This clonotype was sampled from a human donor in good health. The CDR3 coding sequence is TGCAGCGTTGAAGTGGTTGGGACACCAACTACCGAGCAGTACTTC. Its protein is CSVEVVGTPTTEQYF.